This TCR beta chain comes out of a study of identical twins. Overall study findings and caveats: For out-of-frame beta sequences, excess twin sharing was weaker. Without tracking the same donors, conclusions rested on cross-sectional statistical analysis. Excess low generation probability was seen in twin-shared out-of-frame alpha sequences.

This clonotype was recorded at least ten times. Its antigen is not identified. Germline V CDR1 and CDR2: SEHNR, FQNEAQ (reference sequence). CDR3 length: 15 amino acids. Trimming removed 5 bases from V and 3 bases from J; junction bases left unmatched: 7. Each CDR3 protein is one row after TCRdb ran MiXCR on the 5' RACE reads. The sample consists of some 240,000 distinct CDR3 sequences, about 8% of them appearing once. These same records also appear under a second study, on yellow fever vaccine responses in identical twins.

Sequenced input: CD8+ T cells sorted from blood. This clonotype was obtained from a woman younger than 30 in good health. The rearrangement uses TRBV7-9 and TRBJ2-7, with 10 bases identical to TRBD1. In nucleotides, the CDR3 is TGTGCCAGCAGCGTAGGGACAGGGGTTAACTACGAGCAGTACTTC. Translation: CASSVGTGVNYEQYF.